What follows describes a single TCR beta chain. Its antigen remains unknown. The sample comes from a study of shared clonotypes between healthy human individuals. Turning to the study itself: Serving as donors were a couple of women and three men, whose ages spanned 18 to 49.

Only in-frame clones appear in the TCRdb table, and some are missing; sequencing was by immunoSEQ multiplex PCR. The repertoire consists of roughly 2.2 million clones, with approximately 93% occurring once and the leading ten covering roughly 0.36%. Study results and caveats: Compared with clonotypes that all four donors shared, non-shared clonotypes had lower generation probabilities. Richness estimates generally favored naive over memory subsets.

The CDR3 covers 14 residues. Germline V CDR1 and CDR2: LGHNA, YSLEER. Deletions cut 2 bases from V and 6 bases from J, with 10 bases between. The genes are TRBV4-3 and TRBJ2-2; D uncertain. The TCR comes from a man aged 18 to 30 in good health. Some clones in this sample may be carry-over from other donors' samples. The material sequenced was naive CD4+ T cells from PBMCs. Indicated subset: CD45RA+ positively selected. The CDR3 nucleotides are TGCGCCAGCAGCCAACGGACGGCGGCCGGGGAGCTGTTTTTT. Its translation: CASSQRTAAGELFF.